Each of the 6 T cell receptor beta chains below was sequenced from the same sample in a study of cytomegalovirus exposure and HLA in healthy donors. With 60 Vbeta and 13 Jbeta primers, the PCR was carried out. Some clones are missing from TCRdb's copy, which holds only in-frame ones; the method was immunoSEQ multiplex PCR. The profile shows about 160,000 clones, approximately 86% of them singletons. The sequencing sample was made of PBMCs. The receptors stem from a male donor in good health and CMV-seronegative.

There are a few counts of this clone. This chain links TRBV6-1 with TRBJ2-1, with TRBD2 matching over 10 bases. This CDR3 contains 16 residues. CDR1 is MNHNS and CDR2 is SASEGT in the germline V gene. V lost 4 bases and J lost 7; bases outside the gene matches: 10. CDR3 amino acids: CASSVSSGRGLNEQFF. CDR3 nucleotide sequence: TGTGCCAGCAGTGTGTCTAGCGGGAGAGGACTTAATGAGCAGTTCTTC.

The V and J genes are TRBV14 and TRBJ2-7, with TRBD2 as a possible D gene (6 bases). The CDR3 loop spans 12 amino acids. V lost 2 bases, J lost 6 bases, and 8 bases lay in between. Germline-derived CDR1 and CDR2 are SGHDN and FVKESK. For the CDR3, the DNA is TGTGCCAGCAGCCAATGGCGGGGCGAGCAGTACTTC. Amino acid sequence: CASSQWRGEQYF.

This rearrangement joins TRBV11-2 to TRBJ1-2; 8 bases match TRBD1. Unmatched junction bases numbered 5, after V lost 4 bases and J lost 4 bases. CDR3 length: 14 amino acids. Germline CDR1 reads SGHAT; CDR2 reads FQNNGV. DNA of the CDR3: TGTGCCAGCAGCTCAAACACAGGGGGCTATGGCTACACCTTC. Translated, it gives CASSSNTGGYGYTF. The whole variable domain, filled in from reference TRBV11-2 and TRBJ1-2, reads EAGVAQSPRYKIIEKRQSVAFWCNPISGHATLYWYQQILGQGPKLLIQFQNNGVVDDSQLPKDRFSAERLKGVDSTLKIQPAKLEDSAVYLCASSSNTGGYGYTFGSGTRLTVV.

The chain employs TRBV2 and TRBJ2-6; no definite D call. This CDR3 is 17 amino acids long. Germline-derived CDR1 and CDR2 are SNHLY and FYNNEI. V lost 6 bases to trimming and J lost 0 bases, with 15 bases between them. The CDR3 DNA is TGTGCCAGCAGCACGGGTCCCAACCGCTCTGGGGCCAACGTCCTGACTTTC. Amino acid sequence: CASSTGPNRSGANVLTF.

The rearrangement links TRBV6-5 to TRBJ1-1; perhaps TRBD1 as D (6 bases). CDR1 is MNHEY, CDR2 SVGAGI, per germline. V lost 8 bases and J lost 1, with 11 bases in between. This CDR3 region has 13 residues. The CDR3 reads CASSGAKNTEAFF. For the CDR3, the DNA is TGTGCCAGCTCAGGGGCGAAGAACACTGAAGCTTTCTTT.

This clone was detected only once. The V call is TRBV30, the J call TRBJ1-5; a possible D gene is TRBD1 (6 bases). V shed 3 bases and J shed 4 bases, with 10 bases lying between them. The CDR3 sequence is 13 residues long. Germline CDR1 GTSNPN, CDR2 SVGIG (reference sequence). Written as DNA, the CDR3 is TGTGCCTGGAGCCGGGACACAAATCAGCCCCAGCATTTT. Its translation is CAWSRDTNQPQHF.